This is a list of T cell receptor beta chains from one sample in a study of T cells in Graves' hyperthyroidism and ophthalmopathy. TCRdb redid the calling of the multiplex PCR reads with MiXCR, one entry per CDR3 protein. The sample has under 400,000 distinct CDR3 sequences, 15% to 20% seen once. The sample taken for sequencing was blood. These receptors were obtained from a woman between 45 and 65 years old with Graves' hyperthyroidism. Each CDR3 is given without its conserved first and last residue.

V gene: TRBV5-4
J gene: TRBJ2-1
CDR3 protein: ASSLPGLAGGLSPHEQF

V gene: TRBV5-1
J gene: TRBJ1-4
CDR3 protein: ASSTTPGPKDEKLF

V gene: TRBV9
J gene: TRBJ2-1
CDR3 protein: ASSVADNEQF

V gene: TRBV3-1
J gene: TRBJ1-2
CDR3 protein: ASSQDLSGGSYGYT

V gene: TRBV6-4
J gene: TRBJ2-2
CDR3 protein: ASSEGRTGELF

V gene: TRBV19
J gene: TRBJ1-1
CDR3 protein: ASSIWGPSSTEAF

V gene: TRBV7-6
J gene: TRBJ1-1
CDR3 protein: ASSRTRNTEAF

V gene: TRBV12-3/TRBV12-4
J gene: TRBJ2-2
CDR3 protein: ASSFRTGVYSNTGELF

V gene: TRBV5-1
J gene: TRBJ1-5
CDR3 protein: ASKRDGDEPQH

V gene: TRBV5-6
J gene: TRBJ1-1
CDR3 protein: ASSLGTGGAEAF

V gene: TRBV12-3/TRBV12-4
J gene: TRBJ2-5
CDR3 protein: ASRTLAGEETQY

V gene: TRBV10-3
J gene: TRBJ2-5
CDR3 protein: AISGQGWETQY

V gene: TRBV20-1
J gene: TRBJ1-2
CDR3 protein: SLPGGGGYT

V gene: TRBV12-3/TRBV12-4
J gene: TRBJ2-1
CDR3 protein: ASSLMDEQF

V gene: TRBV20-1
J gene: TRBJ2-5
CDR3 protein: SARLPGETQY

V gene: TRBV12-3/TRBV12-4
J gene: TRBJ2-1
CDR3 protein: ASSGRSYEQF

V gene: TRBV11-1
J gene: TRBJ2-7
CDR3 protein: ASSPGRQYEQY

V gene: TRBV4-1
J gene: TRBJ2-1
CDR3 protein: ASSQGLANEQF

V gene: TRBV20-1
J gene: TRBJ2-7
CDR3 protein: SAQPGTSLDEQY

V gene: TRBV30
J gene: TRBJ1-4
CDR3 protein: AWSYGTNEKLF

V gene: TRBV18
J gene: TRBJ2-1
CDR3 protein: ASSLQGAKVNEQF

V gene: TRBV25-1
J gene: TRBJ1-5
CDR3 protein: AFFPSDQRGNQPQH

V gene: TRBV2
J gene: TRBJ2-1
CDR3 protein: ASAIGREQF

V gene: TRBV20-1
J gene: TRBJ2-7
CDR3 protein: SALSSGGSYEQY

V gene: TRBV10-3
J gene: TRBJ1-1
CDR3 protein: AISESNTWNTEAF

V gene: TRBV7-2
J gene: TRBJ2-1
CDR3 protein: ASSLGGGREQF

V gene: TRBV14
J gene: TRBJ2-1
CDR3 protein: ASSQVRAGTYNEQF

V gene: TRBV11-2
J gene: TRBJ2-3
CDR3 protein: ASSYGGATDTQY

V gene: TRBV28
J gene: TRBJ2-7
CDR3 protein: ASSPPGRGTYEQY

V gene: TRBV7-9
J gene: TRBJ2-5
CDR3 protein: ASSLKETQY

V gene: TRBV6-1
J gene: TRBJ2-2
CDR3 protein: ASSGQHRTGELF

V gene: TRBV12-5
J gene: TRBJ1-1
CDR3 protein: ASGDDRNTEAF

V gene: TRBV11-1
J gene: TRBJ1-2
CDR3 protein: ASSVPQGLGYT

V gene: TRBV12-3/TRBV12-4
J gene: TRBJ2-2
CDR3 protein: ASSIGGSGTGELF

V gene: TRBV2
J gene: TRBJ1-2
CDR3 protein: ASSHKSQVGGYT

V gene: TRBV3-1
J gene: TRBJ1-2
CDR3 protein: ASSHGGISYYGYT

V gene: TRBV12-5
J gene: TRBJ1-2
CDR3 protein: ASGVDRFT

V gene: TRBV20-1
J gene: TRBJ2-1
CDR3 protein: SAREEVAYNEQF

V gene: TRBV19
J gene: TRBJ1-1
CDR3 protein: ASSMTGNTEAF

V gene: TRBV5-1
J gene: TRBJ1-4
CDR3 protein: ASSFVQGSANEKLF

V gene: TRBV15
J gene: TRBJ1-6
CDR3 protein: ATIRTLNSPLH

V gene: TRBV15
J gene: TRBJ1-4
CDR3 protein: AAQGSPNEKLF

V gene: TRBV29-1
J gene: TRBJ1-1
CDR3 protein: SVEVIEGSEAF

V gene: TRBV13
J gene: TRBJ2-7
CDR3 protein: ASSLGLGGPGSYEQY

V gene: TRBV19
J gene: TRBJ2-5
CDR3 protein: ASSPGTGYGETQY

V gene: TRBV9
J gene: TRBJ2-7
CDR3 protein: ASSVGPGDSYEQY

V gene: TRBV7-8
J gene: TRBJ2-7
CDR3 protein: ASSLGTVSSYEQY

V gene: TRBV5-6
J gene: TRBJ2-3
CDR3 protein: ASEQWGFGDTQY

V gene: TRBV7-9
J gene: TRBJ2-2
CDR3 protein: ASSLDMYTGELF

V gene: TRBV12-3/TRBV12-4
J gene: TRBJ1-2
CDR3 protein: ASSLIRTFYYGYT